The 9 T cell receptor beta chains presented below share a single source sample, sequenced in a study of T cells in Graves' hyperthyroidism and ophthalmopathy. Template material for amplifying TCR beta CDR3 regions consisted of RNA transcripts. Initially, a first-round RT-PCR of the TCR CDR3 employed the HTBI primer set. TCRdb re-analysed the multiplex PCR reads in MiXCR, keeping a single row per CDR3 protein. Of 500,000 to 550,000 distinct CDR3 sequences in the sample, 20% to 25% are singletons; the top ten hold 26%. The source material was blood. These receptors all stem from a man between 18 and 35 years old with Graves' hyperthyroidism.

This clonotype was seen more than once but under ten times. The gene calls are TRBV18 and TRBJ1-2; D gene unclear. The V end was cut by 5 bases, the J end by 8 bases, with 18 bases between. The germline V gene encodes CDR1 KGHSH and CDR2 LQKENI. The CDR3 consists of 14 residues. This chain's CDR3 is CASSRQQAFGGYTF. Here the CDR3 DNA reads TGTGCCAGCTCAAGGCAACAAGCCTTCGGGGGCTACACCTTC.

This clonotype was seen ten or more times. The genes are TRBV20-1 and TRBJ2-7, with D tentatively TRBD1 or TRBD2 (5 bases each). The germline V gene encodes CDR1 DFQATT and CDR2 SNEGSKA (reference sequence). The CDR3 has 17 residues. V was shortened by 1 base and J by 3 bases, with 22 bases between the two germline ends. In DNA form, the CDR3 reads TGCAGTGCTAGAGGTCGGAACTTGTCCGGGACGCGCTACGAGCAGTACTTC. Protein sequence: CSARGRNLSGTRYEQYF.

This clonotype was detected a few times. The CDR3, as DNA: TGTGCCAGCATCGTAGCACAGCTGAACACTGAAGCTTTCTTT. This encodes CASIVAQLNTEAFF. J is TRBJ1-1 and V is TRBV6-5, with no clear D. Germline V gene lookup returns CDR1 MNHEY and CDR2 SVGAGI. Trimming removed 7 bases at V and 0 bases at J, with 12 bases between. CDR3 size: 14 residues.

This clonotype was counted ten times or more. The chain uses TRBV6-5 and TRBJ2-7, with 9 nucleotides matching TRBD2. The CDR3 length is 15 residues. The trim removed 5 bases at V and 4 bases at J, leaving 9 bases unmatched. Germline lookup yields CDR1 MNHEY and CDR2 SVGAGI. This CDR3 reads CASSTETSGAYEQYF. CDR3 bases: TGTGCCAGCAGTACCGAGACTAGCGGAGCATACGAGCAGTACTTC.

This clonotype was counted many times. This chain joins TRBV28 and TRBJ2-7; 9 bases are a match to TRBD1. The V segment lost 6 bases and the J segment 2 bases; nucleotides outside the gene matches: 8. This CDR3 comprises 15 residues. Looked up from germline, CDR1 is MDHEN and CDR2 is SYDVKM. CDR3: CASSLTDRGAYEQYF. DNA for the CDR3: TGTGCCAGCAGCCTAACCGACAGGGGGGCCTACGAGCAGTACTTC.

Only a few counts were recorded for this clonotype. The chain couples TRBV24-1 to TRBJ1-3; D gene ambiguous. The germline V and J ends were trimmed by 5 bases and 1 base, with 5 bases remaining between them. The germline CDR1 and CDR2 sequences are KGHDR and SFDVKD. This CDR3 is built from 13 residues. The CDR3, as DNA: TGTGCCACCAGTGGGACTTCTGGAAACACCATATATTTT. Translation gives CATSGTSGNTIYF.

In this sample, this clonotype turned up many times. The CDR3 reads CASTRDSSNQPQHF. CDR3 nucleotides: TGTGCCAGTACCCGGGACTCTAGCAATCAGCCCCAGCATTTT. This sequence joins TRBV19 and TRBJ1-5; TRBD1 might be the D (5 bases). V was pared by 7 bases and J by 0 bases, with 10 bases between. Germline V gene data show CDR1 as LNHDA and CDR2 as SQIVND (reference sequence). This CDR3 region has 14 residues. The whole variable domain, filled in from reference TRBV19 and TRBJ1-5, reads DGGITQSPKYLFRKEGQNVTLSCEQNLNHDAMYWYRQDPGQGLRLIYYSQIVNDFQKGDIAEGYSVSREKKESFPLTVTSAQKNPTAFYLCASTRDSSNQPQHFGDGTRLSIL.

This chain connects TRBV28 to TRBJ2-7; D gene ambiguous. V was trimmed by 6 bases and J by 9 bases, leaving 12 bases between them. The length of the CDR3 is 11 residues. CDR1 is MDHEN and CDR2 is SYDVKM in the germline V gene. The CDR3 here is CASSKTSTQYF. The CDR3 DNA follows: TGTGCCAGCAGCAAGACATCGACGCAGTACTTC.

This clonotype was seen ten or more times. The V and J genes are TRBV27 and TRBJ2-7, with D hard to call. The ends were cut back, 3 bases at V and 3 bases at J, with 12 bases in the middle. The CDR3 length is 14 residues. The germline V gene has CDR1 MNHEY and CDR2 SMNVEV (reference sequence). The CDR3 is CASSLQAGHYEQYF. In DNA, the CDR3 is TGTGCCAGCAGTTTGCAGGCAGGTCACTACGAGCAGTACTTC.